The TCR beta chain described here comes from a study of blood T cell repertoires in COVID-19. Overall study context: The United States, Italy and Spain provided the acute and convalescent COVID-19 samples. T cells, B-cell-depleted T cells, or PBMCs provided the cDNA or gDNA that served as material.

In the study's own analysis: Amplification from reference gene primers served as the basis for estimated nucleated cell counts. The data were produced by immunoSEQ multiplex PCR, yet TCRdb's version contains in-frame clones alone and is incomplete. V and J calls and clone size follow that table, whereas D and trimming were derived from the DNA. The table lists about 51,000 clones, 80% to 90% of them singletons, with roughly 1.3% in the top ten. CDR1 and CDR2 (germline): KGHDR, SFDVKD. This CDR3 region has 14 residues. In this sample, this clone turned up once. At one end, the junction sequence differs from germline, possibly due to a read error.

This chain links TRBV24-1 with TRBJ2-3; D may be TRBD2 (5 bases). This receptor was identified in a man aged 60 to 75 with acute or convalescent COVID-19. Sequencing used peripheral blood. The chain's CDR3 is CATSDRSSGDTQYF. CDR3 nucleotide sequence: TGTGCCACTAGTGACCGGTCAAGCGGAGATACGCAGTATTTT.